This TCR beta chain was observed in a study of shared clonotypes between healthy human individuals. Genomic DNA per cell subset filled all wells of several immunoSEQ plates. On sorted subsets, replicate PCRs used 150 to 250 ng DNA, or 30,000 or so T cell genomes. TCRdb's table, derived via immunoSEQ multiplex PCR, lists solely in-frame clones and lacks some. The profile shows 2,500,000 or so clones, approximately 94% of them singletons. With regard to this clone: No antigen is known for it.

The V gene lost 4 bases and the J gene lost 0 bases, with 9 bases spanning the gap. The CDR3 consists of 15 residues. The germline V gene encodes CDR1 ENHRY and CDR2 SYGVKD. Study-wide results and limits: Depth of sequencing was expected to influence donor clonotype sharing.

This chain links TRBV10-3 with TRBJ1-4; perhaps TRBD1 as D (5 bases). The clonotype originates from a man between 18 and 29 years old in good health. The sequenced material came from naive CD4+ T cells sorted from blood. Specified subset: CD45RA+ positively selected. The CDR3 is CAISAGPATNEKLFF. The CDR3 nucleotides are TGTGCCATCAGTGCGGGGCCTGCAACTAATGAAAAACTGTTTTTT.